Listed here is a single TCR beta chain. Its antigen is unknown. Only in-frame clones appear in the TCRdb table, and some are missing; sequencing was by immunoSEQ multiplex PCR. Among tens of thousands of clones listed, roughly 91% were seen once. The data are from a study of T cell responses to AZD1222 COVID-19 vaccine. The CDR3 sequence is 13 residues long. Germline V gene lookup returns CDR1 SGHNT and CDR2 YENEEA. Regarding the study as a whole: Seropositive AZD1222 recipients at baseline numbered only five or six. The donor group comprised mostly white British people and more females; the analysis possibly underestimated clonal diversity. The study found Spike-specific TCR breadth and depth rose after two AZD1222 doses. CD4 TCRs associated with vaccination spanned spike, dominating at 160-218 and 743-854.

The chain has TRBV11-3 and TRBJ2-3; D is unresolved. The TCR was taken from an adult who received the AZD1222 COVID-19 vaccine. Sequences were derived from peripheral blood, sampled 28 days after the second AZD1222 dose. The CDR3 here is CAQTRPNTDTQYF. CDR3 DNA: TGTGCTCAAACCCGACCGAACACAGATACGCAGTATTTT.